This T cell receptor beta chain was captured in a study of T cells in localized non-small cell lung cancer. Study observations and caveats: Since sequencing was restricted to only one region of the tumor, intratumor heterogeneity remains a possibility. A median of about 60 of the top 100 tumor clones appeared in adjacent lung, which was paired and uninvolved.

The CDR3 is made up of 12 amino acids. Trimming removed 5 bases from V and 6 bases from J, with 10 bases in between. Germline lookup yields CDR1 SEHNR and CDR2 FQNEAQ (reference sequence). About this clone: The antigen remains undetermined.

Clones were read by immunoSEQ multiplex PCR, and TCRdb kept only the in-frame ones, dropping some. The sample lists roughly 30,000 clones, about 86% seen once, with 5.3% in the top ten. The sequence was obtained from a man between 40 and 70 years old with stage III lung adenocarcinoma. The chain carries TRBV7-9 and TRBJ2-5; the D is unclear. The sample consisted of peripheral blood mononuclear cells, taken before any cancer treatment. CDR3 coding DNA: TGTGCCAGCAGCAGAGACACGCAGACCCAGTACTTC. It encodes CASSRDTQTQYF.